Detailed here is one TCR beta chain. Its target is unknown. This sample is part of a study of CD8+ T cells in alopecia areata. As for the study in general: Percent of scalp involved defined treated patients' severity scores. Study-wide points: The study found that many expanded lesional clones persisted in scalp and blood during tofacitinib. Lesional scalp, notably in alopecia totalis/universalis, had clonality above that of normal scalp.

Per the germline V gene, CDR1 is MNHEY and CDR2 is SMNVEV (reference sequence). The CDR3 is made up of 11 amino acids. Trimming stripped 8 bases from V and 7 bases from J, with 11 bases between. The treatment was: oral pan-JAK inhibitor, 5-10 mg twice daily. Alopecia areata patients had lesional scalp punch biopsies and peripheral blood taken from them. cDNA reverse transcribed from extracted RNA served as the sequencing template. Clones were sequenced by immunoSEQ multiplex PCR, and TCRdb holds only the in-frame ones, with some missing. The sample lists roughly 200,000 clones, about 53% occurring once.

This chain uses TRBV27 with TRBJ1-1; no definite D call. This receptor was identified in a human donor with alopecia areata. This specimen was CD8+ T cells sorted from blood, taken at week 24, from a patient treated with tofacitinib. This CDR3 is CASFDPHEAFF. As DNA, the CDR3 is TGTGCCAGCTTTGACCCCCATGAAGCTTTCTTT.